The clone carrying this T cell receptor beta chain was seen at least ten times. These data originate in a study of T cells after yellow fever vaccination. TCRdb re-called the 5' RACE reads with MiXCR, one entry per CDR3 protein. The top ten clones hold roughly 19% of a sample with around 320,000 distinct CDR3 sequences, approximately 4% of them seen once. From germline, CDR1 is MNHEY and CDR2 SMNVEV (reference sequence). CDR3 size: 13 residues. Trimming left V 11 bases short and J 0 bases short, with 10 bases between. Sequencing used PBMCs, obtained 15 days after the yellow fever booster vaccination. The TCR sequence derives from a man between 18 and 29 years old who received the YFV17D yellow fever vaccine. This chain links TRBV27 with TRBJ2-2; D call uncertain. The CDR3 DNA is TGTGCCTGCTCGTCCGCGAACACCGGGGAGCTGTTTTTT. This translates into CACSSANTGELFF.